This TCR beta chain was obtained from a study of CD8+ T cells in alopecia areata. In the study overall: Oral tofacitinib, 5 to 10 mg twice daily, was given in an open-label trial.

Following extraction, RNA underwent reverse transcription to cDNA, which served as the sequencing template. Generated by immunoSEQ multiplex PCR, the TCRdb table keeps only in-frame clones and is missing some. Of 100,000 to 150,000 clones listed, about 49% were seen once; the top ten hold around 20%. Findings of the study overall: Normal skin's resident alphabeta T cells are also sequenced in scalp samples.

This CDR3 spans 13 amino acids. Germline lookup yields CDR1 WSHSY and CDR2 SAAADI. The ends lost 3 bases at V and 7 bases at J; junction bases unmatched: 3. On this clone: Its antigen is unidentified.

This clonotype originated in a human donor with alopecia areata. Sequences were derived from CD8+ T cells sorted from blood, sampled at week 0. The gene calls are TRBV10-2 and TRBJ2-1; 7 positions match TRBD1. The CDR3 protein is CASSEEGANEQFF. The CDR3 DNA is TGCGCCAGCAGTGAAGAGGGGGCTAATGAGCAGTTCTTC.